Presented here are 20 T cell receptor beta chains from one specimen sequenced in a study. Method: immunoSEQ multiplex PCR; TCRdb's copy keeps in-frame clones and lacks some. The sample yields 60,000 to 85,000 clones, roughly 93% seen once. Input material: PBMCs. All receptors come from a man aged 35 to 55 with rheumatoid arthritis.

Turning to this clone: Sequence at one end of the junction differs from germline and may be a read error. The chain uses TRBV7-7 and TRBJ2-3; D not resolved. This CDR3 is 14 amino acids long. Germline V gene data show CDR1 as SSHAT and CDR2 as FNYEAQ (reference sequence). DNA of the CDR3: TGTGCTAGCAGCTTAGAACTCGACACAGATACGCAGTATTTT. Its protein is CASSLELDTDTQYF.

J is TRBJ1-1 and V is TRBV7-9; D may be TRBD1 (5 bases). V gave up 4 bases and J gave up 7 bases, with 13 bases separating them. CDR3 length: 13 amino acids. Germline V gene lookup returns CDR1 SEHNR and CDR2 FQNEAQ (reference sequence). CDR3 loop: CASSSPRDHEAFF. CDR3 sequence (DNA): TGTGCCAGCAGCTCACCACGGGACCATGAAGCTTTCTTT.

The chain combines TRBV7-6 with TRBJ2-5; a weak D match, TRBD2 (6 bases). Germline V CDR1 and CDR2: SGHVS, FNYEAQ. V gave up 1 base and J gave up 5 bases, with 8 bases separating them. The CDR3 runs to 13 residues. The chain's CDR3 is CASSLGEAETQYF. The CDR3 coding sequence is TGTGCCAGCAGCTTAGGGGAGGCGGAGACCCAGTACTTC.

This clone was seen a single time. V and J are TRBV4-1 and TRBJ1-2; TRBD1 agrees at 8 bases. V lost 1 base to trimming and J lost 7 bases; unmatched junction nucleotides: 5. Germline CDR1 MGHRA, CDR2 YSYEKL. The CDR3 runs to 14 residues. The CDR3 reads CASSQGQGNTGYTF. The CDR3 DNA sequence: TGCGCCAGCAGCCAAGGACAGGGGAATACTGGCTACACCTTC.

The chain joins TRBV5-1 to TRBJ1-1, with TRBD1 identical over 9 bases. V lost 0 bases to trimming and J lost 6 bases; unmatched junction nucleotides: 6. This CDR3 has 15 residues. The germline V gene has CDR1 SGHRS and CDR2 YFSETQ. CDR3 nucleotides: TGCGCCAGCAGCTTGGCCGGGACAGGGTTCCCTGAAGCTTTCTTT. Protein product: CASSLAGTGFPEAFF.

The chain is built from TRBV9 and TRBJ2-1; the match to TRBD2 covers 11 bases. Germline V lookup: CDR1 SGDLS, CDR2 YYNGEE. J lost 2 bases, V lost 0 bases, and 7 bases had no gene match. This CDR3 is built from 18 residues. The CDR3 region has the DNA TGTGCCAGCAGCGTAGTAACTAGCGGGAGCGTGGCCTACAATGAGCAGTTCTTC. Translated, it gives CASSVVTSGSVAYNEQFF.

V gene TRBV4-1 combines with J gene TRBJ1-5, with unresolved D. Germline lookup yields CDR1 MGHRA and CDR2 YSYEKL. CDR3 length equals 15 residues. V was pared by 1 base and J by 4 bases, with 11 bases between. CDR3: CASSQVAVLNQPQHF. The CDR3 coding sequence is TGCGCCAGCAGCCAAGTGGCAGTCCTTAATCAGCCCCAGCATTTT.

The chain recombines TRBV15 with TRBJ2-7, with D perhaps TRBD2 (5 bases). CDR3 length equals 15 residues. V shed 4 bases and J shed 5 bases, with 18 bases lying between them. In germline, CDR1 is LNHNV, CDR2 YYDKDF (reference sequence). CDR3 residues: CATSTLVGSFHEQYF. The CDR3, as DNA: TGTGCCACCAGCACCCTCGTGGGGAGCTTCCACGAGCAGTACTTC.

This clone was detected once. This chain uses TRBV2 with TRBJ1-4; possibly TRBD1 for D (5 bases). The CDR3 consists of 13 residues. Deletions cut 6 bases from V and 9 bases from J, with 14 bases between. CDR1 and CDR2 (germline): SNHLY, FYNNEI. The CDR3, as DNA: TGTGCCAGCAGGGAGACCGGGACCCAAAAACTGTTTTTT. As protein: CASRETGTQKLFF.

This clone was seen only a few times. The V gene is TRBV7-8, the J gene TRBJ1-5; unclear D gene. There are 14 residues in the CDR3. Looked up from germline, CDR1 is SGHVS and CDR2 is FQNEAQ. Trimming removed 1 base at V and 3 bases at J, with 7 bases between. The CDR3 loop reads CASSLGGVNQPQHF. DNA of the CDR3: TGTGCCAGCAGCTTAGGCGGAGTCAATCAGCCCCAGCATTTT.

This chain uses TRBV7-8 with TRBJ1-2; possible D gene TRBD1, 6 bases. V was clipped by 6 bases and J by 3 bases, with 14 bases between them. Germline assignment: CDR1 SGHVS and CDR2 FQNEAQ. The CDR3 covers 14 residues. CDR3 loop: CASSRTVWDYGYTF. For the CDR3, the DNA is TGTGCCAGCAGTCGGACAGTCTGGGACTATGGCTACACCTTC.

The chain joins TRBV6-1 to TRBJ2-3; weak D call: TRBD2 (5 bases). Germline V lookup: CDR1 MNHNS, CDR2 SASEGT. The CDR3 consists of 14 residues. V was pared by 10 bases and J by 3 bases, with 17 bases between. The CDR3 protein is CATIPGGVTDTQYF. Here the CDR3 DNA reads TGTGCCACCATACCCGGAGGAGTAACAGATACGCAGTATTTT.

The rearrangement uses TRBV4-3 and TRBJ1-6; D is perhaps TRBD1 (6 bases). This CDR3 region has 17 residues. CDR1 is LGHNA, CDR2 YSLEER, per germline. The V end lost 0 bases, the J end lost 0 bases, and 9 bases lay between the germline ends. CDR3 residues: CASSQEGQSSYNSPLHF. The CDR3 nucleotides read TGCGCCAGCAGCCAAGAAGGACAGAGCTCCTATAATTCACCCCTCCACTTT.

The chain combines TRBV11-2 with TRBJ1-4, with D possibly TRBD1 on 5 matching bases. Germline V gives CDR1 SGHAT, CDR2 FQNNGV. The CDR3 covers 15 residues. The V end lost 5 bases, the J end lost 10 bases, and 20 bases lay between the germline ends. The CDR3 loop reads CASSPHLDPRGKLFF. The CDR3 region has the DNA TGTGCCAGCAGCCCACATCTGGATCCGAGGGGAAAACTGTTTTTT.

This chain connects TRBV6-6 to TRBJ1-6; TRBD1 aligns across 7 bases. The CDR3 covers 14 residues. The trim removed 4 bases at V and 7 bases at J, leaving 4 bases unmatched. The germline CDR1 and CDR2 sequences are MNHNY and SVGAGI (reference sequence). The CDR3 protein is CASSFQGVNSPLHF. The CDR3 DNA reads TGTGCCAGCAGTTTTCAGGGGGTAAATTCACCCCTCCACTTT.

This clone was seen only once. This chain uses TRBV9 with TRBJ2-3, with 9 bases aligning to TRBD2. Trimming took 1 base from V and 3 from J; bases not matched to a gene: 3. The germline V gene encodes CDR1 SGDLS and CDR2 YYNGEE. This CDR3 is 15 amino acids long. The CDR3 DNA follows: TGTGCCAGCAGCGTAATAGCGGGAGCAACAGATACGCAGTATTTT. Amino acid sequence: CASSVIAGATDTQYF. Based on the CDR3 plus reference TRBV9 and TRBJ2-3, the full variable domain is DSGVTQTPKHLITATGQRVTLRCSPRSGDLSVYWYQQSLDQGLQFLIQYYNGEERAKGNILERFSAQQFPDLHSELNLSSLELGDSALYFCASSVIAGATDTQYFGPGTRLTVL.

The CDR3 loop reads CASGVVGSPLHF. The CDR3 nucleotides read TGTGCCAGCGGGGTTGTTGGGTCACCCCTCCACTTT. The rearrangement uses TRBV25-1 and TRBJ1-6, with unresolved D. CDR3 length equals 12 residues. The V gene lost 8 bases and the J gene lost 10 bases, with 12 bases spanning the gap. Germline CDR1 and CDR2: MGHDK and SYGVNS.

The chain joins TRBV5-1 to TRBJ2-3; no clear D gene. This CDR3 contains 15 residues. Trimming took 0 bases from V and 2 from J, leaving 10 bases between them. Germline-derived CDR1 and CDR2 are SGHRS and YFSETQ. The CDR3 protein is CASSLVAEITDTQYF. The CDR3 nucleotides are TGCGCCAGCAGCTTGGTGGCCGAAATCACAGATACGCAGTATTTT.

The CDR3 here is CASSPSSGRYNEQFF. For the CDR3, the DNA is TGCGCCAGCAGCCCTAGTAGCGGCCGCTACAATGAGCAGTTCTTC. The V and J genes are TRBV4-3 and TRBJ2-1, with D possibly TRBD2 on 6 matching bases. From germline, CDR1 is LGHNA and CDR2 YSLEER. V lost 4 bases, J lost 3 bases, and 13 bases lay in between. CDR3 size: 15 residues.

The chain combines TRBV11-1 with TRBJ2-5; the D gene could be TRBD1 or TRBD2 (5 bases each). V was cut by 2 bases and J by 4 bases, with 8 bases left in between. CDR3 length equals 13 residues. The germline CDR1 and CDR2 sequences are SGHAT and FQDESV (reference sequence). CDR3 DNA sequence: TGTGCCAGCAGCTTATGGGGGAGAGAGACCCAGTACTTC. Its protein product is CASSLWGRETQYF.